This TCR beta chain was sequenced during a study of T cells after yellow fever vaccination. On the study more broadly: Libraries from low-cell-number fractions were prepared with the SMART-Seq v4 Ultra Low Input RNA kit.

Trimming took 6 bases from V and 4 from J, leaving 12 bases between them. The CDR3 has 12 residues. The germline CDR1 and CDR2 sequences are SQVTM and ANQGSEA. Whole-study findings and limits: After the booster, approximately 96% of CD4 and more than 85% of CD8 primary-response clones were re-detected.

MiXCR, run by TCRdb on the 5' RACE reads, gives a single entry per CDR3 protein. The data hold 75,000 to 100,000 distinct CDR3 sequences, with about 8.4% observed a single time. The sample in question was CD8+ T cells not binding an NS4B(214-222) dextramer, sorted from PBMCs, obtained more than 13 days after the first yellow fever vaccination. The receptor comes from a man aged 18 to 29 who received the YFV17D yellow fever vaccine. This sequence joins TRBV29-1 and TRBJ2-5; tentatively, D is TRBD1 or TRBD2 (5 bases each). CDR3 loop: CSVGAPLETQYF. The CDR3 region has the DNA TGCAGCGTCGGGGCTCCCCTAGAGACCCAGTACTTC.